This T cell receptor beta chain was obtained from a study of OX40 agonist ivuxolimab in advanced cancers. Germline V gene lookup returns CDR1 PRHDT and CDR2 FYEKMQ (reference sequence). The CDR3 covers 12 residues. V was clipped by 5 bases and J by 12 bases, with 17 bases between them. Method: immunoSEQ multiplex PCR; TCRdb's copy keeps in-frame clones and lacks some. In the table there are about 43,000 clones, approximately 83% of which are singletons. The specimen was CD4+ or CD8+ T cells sorted from blood, collected in a trial of the OX40 agonist ivuxolimab. The gene calls are TRBV13 and TRBJ2-7; D is possibly TRBD1 or TRBD2 (6 bases each). The clonotype originates from an adult with an advanced solid tumor such as melanoma, head and neck, liver or kidney cancer. The chain's CDR3 is CASSLTGGPRYF. CDR3 DNA sequence: TGTGCCAGCAGCCTTACTGGGGGGCCGAGGTACTTC.